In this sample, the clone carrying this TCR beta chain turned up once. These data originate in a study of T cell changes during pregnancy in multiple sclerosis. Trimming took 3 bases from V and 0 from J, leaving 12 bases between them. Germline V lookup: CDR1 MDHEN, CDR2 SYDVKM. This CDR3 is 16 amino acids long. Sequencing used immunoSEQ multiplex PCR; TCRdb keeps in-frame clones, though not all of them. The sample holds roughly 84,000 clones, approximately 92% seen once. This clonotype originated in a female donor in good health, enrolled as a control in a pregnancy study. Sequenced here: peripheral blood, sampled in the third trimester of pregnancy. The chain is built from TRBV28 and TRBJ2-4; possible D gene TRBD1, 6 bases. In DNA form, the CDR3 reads TGTGCCAGCAGTTTGGGGACAACACTAGCCAAAAACATTCAGTACTTC. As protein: CASSLGTTLAKNIQYF.